This record concerns one T cell receptor beta chain sequence. In the original workflow: Amplification of reference gene primers provided the estimated nucleated cell counts. Assay used: immunoSEQ multiplex PCR; TCRdb lists only in-frame clones, some missing. V, J and clone size are taken as reported in that table, and D and trimming were inferred from the DNA itself. The sample carries 200,000 or so clones, approximately 89% recorded once. Participants were aged roughly 18 to 90 years, lived in about 26 US areas, and enrolled virtually. Allocation to cohorts depended on clinical history reported by the participants. The entry originates in a study of blood T cell repertoires in COVID-19. As for the study in general: The analysed material was cDNA or gDNA that came from T cells, B-cell-depleted T cells, or PBMCs.

Germline CDR1 SEHNR, CDR2 FQNEAQ (reference sequence). The V segment lost 4 bases and the J segment 6 bases; nucleotides outside the gene matches: 6. The CDR3 totals 16 residues. This chain connects TRBV7-9 to TRBJ2-3, with TRBD2 matching over 14 bases. The sequence came from a woman aged 40 to 50 with acute COVID-19. The specimen was PBMCs or T cells enriched from blood (not recorded which). DNA for the CDR3: TGTGCCAGCAGCTCCGGGACTAGCGGGAGAGGTGATACGCAGTATTTT. It yields the protein CASSSGTSGRGDTQYF.